One and the same sample provided the 12 T cell receptor beta chains below, sequenced in a study of cytomegalovirus exposure and HLA in healthy donors. Sequencing was performed with immunoSEQ multiplex PCR; in TCRdb, only in-frame clones are kept and a portion is missing. The sample yields about 300,000 clones, roughly 90% seen once. The sequencing input was PBMCs. These receptors were obtained from a woman between 18 and 29 years old in good health and CMV-seronegative.

The chain has TRBV28 and TRBJ1-5; TRBD1 aligns across 7 bases. Per germline, CDR1 MDHEN and CDR2 SYDVKM. With V trimmed by 4 bases and J by 0 bases, 12 bases remained unmatched. CDR3 size: 18 residues. The CDR3 sequence: CASSSRGATSLSNQPQHF. CDR3 nucleotide sequence: TGTGCCAGCAGTTCCAGGGGGGCTACCTCCCTTAGCAATCAGCCCCAGCATTTT.

The chain links TRBV5-4 to TRBJ2-5; 7 positions match TRBD1. Losses at the gene ends were 4 bases for V and 3 bases for J; bases not matched to a gene: 6. Germline V gene data show CDR1 as SGHNT and CDR2 as YYREEE (reference sequence). CDR3 length: 14 residues. The CDR3 DNA reads TGTGCCAGCAGCGGCACAGGGGCGGAAGAGACCCAGTACTTC. Translated: CASSGTGAEETQYF.

The chain uses TRBV7-9 and TRBJ1-4; 9 positions agree with TRBD1. The germline V gene has CDR1 SEHNR and CDR2 FQNEAQ (reference sequence). The CDR3 loop spans 17 amino acids. Trimming took 5 bases from V and 5 from J; bases not matched to a gene: 12. The DNA of the CDR3 is TGTGCCAGCAGCAAACGAAAGGCCGGGACAGGGAATGAAAAACTGTTTTTT. Protein: CASSKRKAGTGNEKLFF.

For the CDR3, the DNA is TGTGCCAGCAGCTTAGCGAAGGGGGGGACCTTCTTT. Protein sequence: CASSLAKGGTFF. J is TRBJ1-1 and V is TRBV7-9; possibly TRBD1 for D (6 bases). The CDR3 is 12 amino acids. The germline gives CDR1 SEHNR, CDR2 FQNEAQ (reference sequence). Between the trimmed V and J ends, which lost 0 bases and 14 bases, there was a span of 13 bases.

The V call is TRBV28, the J call TRBJ1-6, with D tentatively TRBD1 (6 bases). The germline gives CDR1 MDHEN, CDR2 SYDVKM. Trimming pared 7 bases from V and 4 bases from J, leaving 17 bases between. The CDR3 extends over 16 amino acids. CDR3 sequence: CASTAYRAVYNSPLHF. In nucleotides, the CDR3 is TGTGCCAGCACCGCCTACAGGGCCGTTTATAATTCACCCCTCCACTTT.

This rearrangement joins TRBV6-5 to TRBJ2-6, with no clear D. The CDR3 is made up of 14 amino acids. The germline V and J ends were trimmed by 5 bases and 0 bases, with 5 bases remaining between them. CDR1 and CDR2 from the germline V gene are MNHEY and SVGAGI. The CDR3 region is CASSTVSGANVLTF. CDR3 sequence (DNA): TGTGCCAGCAGTACGGTCTCTGGGGCCAACGTCCTGACTTTC.

V is TRBV30 and J is TRBJ2-1, with TRBD2 identical over 8 bases. This CDR3 region has 16 residues. Trimming at V came to 0 bases and at J to 6 bases, leaving 10 bases not matched to a gene. From germline, CDR1 is GTSNPN and CDR2 SVGIG (reference sequence). The CDR3 reads CAWSVIGTRGTNEQFF. The CDR3 bases are TGTGCCTGGAGTGTAATTGGGACTAGAGGGACCAATGAGCAGTTCTTC.

The count of this clone is one. V gene TRBV6-5 combines with J gene TRBJ2-7; a possible D gene is TRBD1 (7 bases). The germline V and J ends were trimmed by 1 base and 3 bases, with 10 bases remaining between them. The CDR3 sequence is 14 residues long. CDR1 is MNHEY, CDR2 SVGAGI, per germline. The CDR3 spells CASSYFQGGYEQYF. CDR3 bases: TGTGCCAGCAGTTACTTCCAGGGGGGCTACGAGCAGTACTTC.

Ten or more counts support this clone. This chain joins TRBV4-1 and TRBJ2-7; D ambiguous. CDR1 and CDR2 (germline): MGHRA, YSYEKL. This CDR3 is 16 amino acids long. V was shortened by 0 bases and J by 3 bases, with 15 bases between the two germline ends. The CDR3 nucleotides read TGCGCCAGCAGCCAAGATACTGGTTCGGGTCACTACGAGCAGTACTTC. This codes for CASSQDTGSGHYEQYF.

The rearrangement joins TRBV30 to TRBJ2-5, with 10 bases fitting TRBD2. This CDR3 region has 16 residues. V lost 4 bases to trimming and J lost 1 base; unmatched junction nucleotides: 9. The germline CDR1 and CDR2 sequences are GTSNPN and SVGIG (reference sequence). The CDR3 bases are TGTGCCTGGACTTTTAGGCTAGCGGGAGCCCAAGAGACCCAGTACTTC. Amino acid sequence: CAWTFRLAGAQETQYF.

The chain couples TRBV5-4 to TRBJ2-7; 11 nucleotides align to TRBD2. Trimming cost V 3 bases and J 8 bases; bases outside gene matches: 1. CDR1 is SGHNT and CDR2 is YYREEE in the germline V gene (reference sequence). The CDR3 length is 12 residues. CDR3 amino acids: CASSWTSGQQYF. For the CDR3, the DNA is TGTGCCAGCAGCTGGACTAGCGGGCAGCAGTACTTC.

This chain links TRBV11-2 with TRBJ2-1; 9 bases fit TRBD2. V lost 3 bases, J lost 5 bases, and 8 bases stayed unmatched. The CDR3 length is 16 residues. Germline CDR1 SGHAT, CDR2 FQNNGV. DNA of the CDR3: TGTGCCAGCAGCTTCTTCAGCGGGAGGAAGGACAATGAGCAGTTCTTC. This sequence encodes CASSFFSGRKDNEQFF.